This T cell receptor (beta chain) was captured by sequencing in a study of T cells in localized non-small cell lung cancer. Whole-study findings and limits: Adjacent lung had a median roughly 60 of the 100 largest tumor clones.

This clone occurred a few times. The antigen is not known. Trimming took off 2 bases at V and 3 bases at J, with 9 bases between the two ends. The germline gives CDR1 SEHNR, CDR2 FQNEAQ (reference sequence). The CDR3 runs 14 residues. Profiled with immunoSEQ multiplex PCR; TCRdb holds only in-frame clones, not every one. The sample contains roughly 18,000 clones, about four fifths of which appear only once. This receptor was taken from a female donor over 55 with stage I lung adenocarcinoma. The source material was peripheral blood, sampled before any cancer treatment. The genes are TRBV7-9 and TRBJ2-3, with D hard to call. For the CDR3, the DNA is TGTGCCAGCAGCTTAAGTACTGAGACAGATACGCAGTATTTT. It yields the protein CASSLSTETDTQYF.